These T cell receptor beta chains were read from a single sample in a study of T-cell memory formation after mild COVID-19. One entry per CDR3 protein, called by TCRdb with MiXCR from the 5' RACE reads. In the table there are about 320,000 distinct CDR3 sequences, around an eighth of which are singletons. The sequenced sample was PBMCs or a T cell subset sorted from them (not recorded which). The receptors here all came from a man younger than 30 who had mild COVID-19 (a few samples of this study predate the infection). Cell type and time point are not known. The CDR3 runs from the conserved cysteine through the conserved F or W. A D gene is named only where the DNA matches it firmly. Size is omitted from some rows. Given values are once, few, many or a class for expanded clones.

j_gene: TRBJ2-2
abundance: few
d_gene: NA
v_gene: TRBV4-2
CDR3nt: TGTGCCAGCAGCCAAGATAAGGAGCTGTTTTTT
CDR3aa: CASSQDKELFF

j_gene: TRBJ2-2
abundance: few
d_gene: NA
v_gene: TRBV18
CDR3nt: TGTGCCAGCTCAGGTCAGAAGAACACCGGGGAGCTGTTTTTT
CDR3aa: CASSGQKNTGELFF

j_gene: TRBJ2-2
abundance: NA
d_gene: TRBD2
v_gene: TRBV10-3
CDR3nt: TGTGCCATCTCCTTCCCGGGGGGGAACACCGGGGAGCTGTTTTTT
CDR3aa: CAISFPGGNTGELFF

j_gene: TRBJ2-1
abundance: few
d_gene: TRBD1
v_gene: TRBV6-5
CDR3nt: TGTGCCAGCAGTTACTCGCTAGGGGGCCCGGGGTACTCTGAGCAGTTCTTC
CDR3aa: CASSYSLGGPGYSEQFF

j_gene: TRBJ2-5
abundance: once
d_gene: NA
v_gene: TRBV2
CDR3nt: TGTGCCAGCAGTGAGAGGAGGAAAGAGACCCAGTACTTC
CDR3aa: CASSERRKETQYF

j_gene: TRBJ2-1
abundance: few
d_gene: TRBD2
v_gene: TRBV7-6
CDR3nt: TGTGCCAGCAGCTTCAATGGGCGGGGGTTCTACAATGAGCAGTTCTTC
CDR3aa: CASSFNGRGFYNEQFF

j_gene: TRBJ2-1
abundance: few
d_gene: NA
v_gene: TRBV7-7
CDR3nt: TGTGCCAGCAGCTTCCAACCTGGGGATGAGCAGTTCTTC
CDR3aa: CASSFQPGDEQFF

j_gene: TRBJ1-1
abundance: few
d_gene: NA
v_gene: TRBV5-6
CDR3nt: TGTGCCAGCAAAAATTGGGGGGAGAACACTGAAGCTTTCTTT
CDR3aa: CASKNWGENTEAFF

j_gene: TRBJ2-4
abundance: few
d_gene: NA
v_gene: TRBV20-1
CDR3nt: TGCAGTGCTGCGAGAAGGGCCCAAGCCAAAAACATTCAGTACTTC
CDR3aa: CSAARRAQAKNIQYF

j_gene: TRBJ2-2
abundance: few
d_gene: NA
v_gene: TRBV11-3
CDR3nt: TGTGCCAGCAGCTTAGGAGTACTTGCGAACACCGGGGAGCTGTTTTTT
CDR3aa: CASSLGVLANTGELFF

j_gene: TRBJ1-5
abundance: few
d_gene: NA
v_gene: TRBV19
CDR3nt: TGTGCCAGTAGTATGGTAGGGCAGCCCCAGCATTTT
CDR3aa: CASSMVGQPQHF

j_gene: TRBJ2-2
abundance: NA
d_gene: NA
v_gene: TRBV7-9
CDR3nt: TGTGCCAGCCGCGGAGGCCCCGGGGAGCTGTTTTTT
CDR3aa: CASRGGPGELFF

j_gene: TRBJ1-2
abundance: few
d_gene: NA
v_gene: TRBV11-2
CDR3nt: TGTGCCAGCAGCTTTCAAACGCAGACTGGCTACACCTTC
CDR3aa: CASSFQTQTGYTF

j_gene: TRBJ1-2
abundance: many
d_gene: NA
v_gene: TRBV27
CDR3nt: TGTGCCAGCAGCCTGATGGGGGACTACGGCTACACCTTC
CDR3aa: CASSLMGDYGYTF

j_gene: TRBJ1-2
abundance: NA
d_gene: NA
v_gene: TRBV7-3
CDR3nt: TGTGCCAGCAGCCCAGGGCAGGGGCAGGGCTACACCTTC
CDR3aa: CASSPGQGQGYTF

j_gene: TRBJ1-2
abundance: few
d_gene: NA
v_gene: TRBV7-2
CDR3nt: TGTGCCAGCAGCAGCGTCCCGGTGAAAAATGGCTACACCTTC
CDR3aa: CASSSVPVKNGYTF

j_gene: TRBJ1-3
abundance: few
d_gene: NA
v_gene: TRBV4-3
CDR3nt: TGCGCCAGCAGTCGGGGAGGCGATGGAAACACCATATATTTT
CDR3aa: CASSRGGDGNTIYF